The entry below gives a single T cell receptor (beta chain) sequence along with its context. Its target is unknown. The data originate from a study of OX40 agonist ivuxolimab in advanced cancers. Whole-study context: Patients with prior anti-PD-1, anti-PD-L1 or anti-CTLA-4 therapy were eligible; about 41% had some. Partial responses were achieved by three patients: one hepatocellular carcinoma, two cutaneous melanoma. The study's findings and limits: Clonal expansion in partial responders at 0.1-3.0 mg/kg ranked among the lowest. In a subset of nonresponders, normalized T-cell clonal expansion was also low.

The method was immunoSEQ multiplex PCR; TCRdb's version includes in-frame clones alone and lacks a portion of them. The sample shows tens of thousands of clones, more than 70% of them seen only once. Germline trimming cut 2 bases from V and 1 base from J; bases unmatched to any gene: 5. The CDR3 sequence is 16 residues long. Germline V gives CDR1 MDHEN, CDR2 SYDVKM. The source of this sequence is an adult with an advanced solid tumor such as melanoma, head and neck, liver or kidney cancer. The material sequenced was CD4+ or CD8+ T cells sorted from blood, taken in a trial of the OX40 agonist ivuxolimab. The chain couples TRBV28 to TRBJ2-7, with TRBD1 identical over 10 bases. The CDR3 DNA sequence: TGTGCCAGCAGTTTAGGGGACAGGGGTGCTTCCTACGAGCAGTACTTC. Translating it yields CASSLGDRGASYEQYF. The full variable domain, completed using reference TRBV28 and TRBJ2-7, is DVKVTQSSRYLVKRTGEKVFLECVQDMDHENMFWYRQDPGLGLRLIYFSYDVKMKEKGDIPEGYSVSREKKERFSLILESASTNQTSMYLCASSLGDRGASYEQYFGPGTRLTVT.